Below, 24 T cell receptor beta chains from the same sample are listed, as sequenced in a study of tissue T cells after allogeneic stem cell transplantation. Data came from immunoSEQ multiplex PCR; TCRdb stores just in-frame clones and leaves some out. The table records more than 130 clones, 70% to 80% of them present only once. Here the sequenced sample was descending colon tissue, taken at autopsy. The receptors come from a female patient between 40 and 69 years old with steroid-refractory graft-versus-host disease after an allogeneic stem cell transplant. Some T cells may have originated in the graft donor.

This clone has only one observation. V usage is TRBV6-1 and J usage is TRBJ2-1; D assignment may be TRBD1 or TRBD2 (5 bases each). Between the trimmed V and J ends, which lost 3 bases and 4 bases, there was a span of 16 bases. Germline assignment: CDR1 MNHNS and CDR2 SASEGT. CDR3 size: 16 residues. For the CDR3, the DNA is TGTGCCAGCAGTGACAGGGAGACTCCGCCTTACAATGAGCAGTTCTTC. Translation gives CASSDRETPPYNEQFF.

Relative to its sample, this clone is hyperexpanded. CDR3 in DNA: TGTGCCAGCAGTACACAGGGAATGAACACTGAAGCTTTCTTT. Protein product: CASSTQGMNTEAFF. The genes are TRBV28 and TRBJ1-1, with D possibly matching TRBD1 (6 bases). V was pared by 5 bases and J by 0 bases, with 10 bases between. This CDR3 region has 14 residues. Germline V gene lookup returns CDR1 MDHEN and CDR2 SYDVKM.

The CDR3 nucleotides are TGTGCCAGCAGTTACGGCCTAGCGGCCTACGAGCAGTACTTC. This translates into CASSYGLAAYEQYF. The V call is TRBV6-6, the J call TRBJ2-7; the match to TRBD2 covers 7 bases. The trim removed 2 bases at V and 2 bases at J, leaving 3 bases unmatched. The germline gives CDR1 MNHNY, CDR2 SVGAGI (reference sequence). CDR3 length equals 14 residues.

This chain links TRBV27 with TRBJ1-5; D not certain. V shed 2 bases and J shed 0 bases, with 2 bases lying between them. CDR1 is MNHEY and CDR2 is SMNVEV in the germline V gene (reference sequence). The CDR3 length is 13 residues. The CDR3 reads CASSLGSNQPQHF. CDR3 bases: TGTGCCAGCAGTTTAGGTAGCAATCAGCCCCAGCATTTT.

This clone was found once. J is TRBJ2-3 and V is TRBV6-6; 12 nucleotides line up with TRBD2. Germline V gives CDR1 MNHNY, CDR2 SVGAGI (reference sequence). There are 17 residues in the CDR3. Losses at the gene ends were 5 bases for V and 0 bases for J; bases not matched to a gene: 6. DNA for the CDR3: TGTGCCAGCAGTCAACTAGCGGGGGGTTCGAGCACAGATACGCAGTATTTT. As protein: CASSQLAGGSSTDTQYF.

The chain has TRBV6-5 and TRBJ2-2; possibly TRBD2 for D (5 bases). CDR3 length equals 14 residues. Germline values: CDR1 MNHEY, CDR2 SVGAGI. V lost 8 bases, J lost 2 bases, and 12 bases lay in between. CDR3 amino acids: CASPGKFNTGELFF. In DNA, the CDR3 is TGTGCCAGCCCCGGGAAATTCAACACCGGGGAGCTGTTTTTT.

The V gene is TRBV6-5, the J gene TRBJ2-1; 11 positions agree with TRBD2. The junction had 9 bases not matched to a gene; V was cut back by 6 bases and J by 8 bases. This CDR3 is 15 amino acids long. The germline gives CDR1 MNHEY, CDR2 SVGAGI. Here the CDR3 DNA reads TGTGCCAGCAGCGGCATAGCGGGGGGGCCCTATGAGCAGTTCTTC. This translates into CASSGIAGGPYEQFF.

V is TRBV28 and J is TRBJ2-2; D unresolved. The CDR3 spans 12 residues. The germline CDR1 and CDR2 sequences are MDHEN and SYDVKM. V was cut by 2 bases and J by 6 bases, with 4 bases left in between. The CDR3 DNA reads as TGTGCCAGCAGTTTAGGGGCCGGGGAGCTGTTTTTT. It translates to CASSLGAGELFF.

The chain uses TRBV9 and TRBJ1-4, with D uncertain. CDR1 SGDLS and CDR2 YYNGEE come from the germline V gene. Deletions cut 2 bases from V and 8 bases from J, with 13 bases between. This CDR3 region has 14 residues. The CDR3 region is CASSVGITGEKLFF. The CDR3 nucleotides are TGTGCCAGCAGCGTCGGGATAACCGGGGAAAAACTGTTTTTT. Supplemented by reference TRBV9 and TRBJ1-4, the full variable domain reads DSGVTQTPKHLITATGQRVTLRCSPRSGDLSVYWYQQSLDQGLQFLIQYYNGEERAKGNILERFSAQQFPDLHSELNLSSLELGDSALYFCASSVGITGEKLFFGSGTQLSVL.

The J gene is TRBJ2-1, the V gene TRBV3-1 (or the pseudogene TRBV3-2); no clear D gene. CDR1 and CDR2 (germline): LGHDT, YNNKEL (reference sequence). The CDR3 covers 15 residues. Trimming cost V 3 bases and J 6 bases, with 15 bases left between them. CDR3 DNA: TGTGCCAGCAGCCAGTCCCCTCGGTTGGGCAATGAGCAGTTCTTC. Protein sequence: CASSQSPRLGNEQFF.

The chain links TRBV7-8 to TRBJ2-2; 11 bases are shared with TRBD2. Germline trimming cut 2 bases from V and 1 base from J; bases unmatched to any gene: 6. The CDR3 is made up of 18 amino acids. CDR1 and CDR2 (germline): SGHVS, FQNEAQ. DNA for the CDR3: TGTGCCAGCAGCTTATCACGACTAGCGGGGAAGAACACCGGGGAGCTGTTTTTT. Translating gives CASSLSRLAGKNTGELFF. The full variable domain, in which reference TRBV7-8 and TRBJ2-2 provide the parts outside the CDR3, is GAGVSQSPRYKVAKRGQDVALRCDPISGHVSLFWYQQALGQGPEFLTYFQNEAQLDKSGLPSDRFFAERPEGSVSTLKIQRTQQEDSAVYLCASSLSRLAGKNTGELFFGEGSRLTVL.

V usage is TRBV28 and J usage is TRBJ2-1, with TRBD2 matching 14 bases. V shed 3 bases, J shed 8 bases, and the junction held 3 bases outside the gene matches. Germline V gene sequence: CDR1 MDHEN, CDR2 SYDVKM. The CDR3 is 15 residues long. As DNA, the CDR3 is TGTGCCAGCAGTTTGGGGACTAGCGGGAGTTATGAGCAGTTCTTC. Its translation: CASSLGTSGSYEQFF.

V and J are TRBV9 and TRBJ2-7; 8 bases fit TRBD1. The CDR3 length is 15 residues. Per germline, CDR1 SGDLS and CDR2 YYNGEE. V shed 4 bases and J 3 bases; nucleotides not matched to a gene: 9. CDR3 sequence (DNA): TGTGCCAGCAGCCCTAGGGACAGGCTCGACTACGAGCAGTACTTC. This translates into CASSPRDRLDYEQYF. Based on the CDR3 plus reference TRBV9 and TRBJ2-7, the full variable domain is DSGVTQTPKHLITATGQRVTLRCSPRSGDLSVYWYQQSLDQGLQFLIQYYNGEERAKGNILERFSAQQFPDLHSELNLSSLELGDSALYFCASSPRDRLDYEQYFGPGTRLTVT.

The V gene is TRBV18, the J gene TRBJ1-5; no firm D call. V was trimmed by 5 bases and J by 3 bases, leaving 8 bases between them. The CDR3 covers 13 residues. Per the germline V gene, CDR1 is KGHSH and CDR2 is LQKENI. The CDR3 reads CASSSQANQPQHF. Written as DNA, the CDR3 is TGTGCCAGCTCATCCCAAGCCAATCAGCCCCAGCATTTT.

The genes are TRBV6-2 or TRBV6-3 and TRBJ2-1, with 9 bases aligning to TRBD2. Germline CDR1 and CDR2: MNHEY and SVGEGT. CDR3 length: 16 residues. The V segment lost 2 bases and the J segment 10 bases; nucleotides outside the gene matches: 12. Written as DNA, the CDR3 is TGTGCCAGCAGTTACGGGCTAGCGGGGATACAATGGGAGCAGTTCTTC. It specifies CASSYGLAGIQWEQFF.

The chain combines TRBV18 with TRBJ1-1, with a weak D call TRBD1 (5 bases). CDR3 length: 15 amino acids. The germline V gene encodes CDR1 KGHSH and CDR2 LQKENI. Deletions cut 3 bases from V and 6 bases from J, with 17 bases between. The CDR3 here is CASSPRRDGVAEAFF. CDR3 DNA: TGTGCCAGCTCACCGAGACGGGACGGGGTTGCTGAAGCTTTCTTT.

This clone was found a few times. The CDR3 sequence is CASRSAVNYGYTF. CDR3 in DNA: TGTGCCAGCAGGTCCGCGGTTAACTATGGCTACACCTTC. V is TRBV6-5 and J is TRBJ1-2; D unresolved. Germline V gene lookup returns CDR1 MNHEY and CDR2 SVGAGI. Trimming left V 6 bases short and J 1 base short, with 9 bases between. The CDR3 is 13 residues long.

By share, this clone ranks as hyperexpanded (1% or more). The chain employs TRBV2 and TRBJ1-5, with 7 bases lining up with TRBD1. CDR1 is SNHLY and CDR2 is FYNNEI in the germline V gene. J was trimmed by 5 bases and V by 7 bases; bases with no gene match: 11. This CDR3 region has 15 residues. The CDR3 spells CASTEADRPDQPQHF. CDR3 DNA sequence: TGTGCCAGCACCGAGGCGGACAGGCCAGATCAGCCCCAGCATTTT.

V gene TRBV7-9 combines with J gene TRBJ1-3; TRBD1 agrees at 8 bases. CDR1 and CDR2 (germline): SEHNR, FQNEAQ (reference sequence). The length of the CDR3 is 17 residues. V shed 3 bases, J shed 8 bases, and the junction held 15 bases outside the gene matches. CDR3 in DNA: TGTGCCAGCAGCTTGGGCAGGGGGCGACTCACCCTAGACACCATATATTTT. It is translated as CASSLGRGRLTLDTIYF.

The rearrangement joins TRBV20-1 to TRBJ1-2, with D maybe TRBD1 (6 bases). Trimming pared 3 bases from V and 8 bases from J, leaving 22 bases between. Germline V gene data show CDR1 as DFQATT and CDR2 as SNEGSKA (reference sequence). This CDR3 region has 15 residues. CDR3 protein: CSASPLTGEWGGYTF. CDR3 sequence (DNA): TGCAGTGCTAGTCCTTTGACAGGCGAATGGGGAGGCTACACCTTC.

This chain uses TRBV7-6 with TRBJ2-1; D is ambiguous. V lost 5 bases, J lost 5 bases, and 16 bases lay in between. The CDR3 loop spans 15 amino acids. Germline V gives CDR1 SGHVS, CDR2 FNYEAQ. The CDR3 DNA is TGTGCCAGCAGCACCGTTTGGCATAATCACAATGAGCAGTTCTTC. Amino acid sequence: CASSTVWHNHNEQFF.

In this sample, this clone turned up a few times. V and J are TRBV19 and TRBJ1-5; D call uncertain. Germline values: CDR1 LNHDA, CDR2 SQIVND (reference sequence). The CDR3 length is 13 residues. Trimming took 4 bases from V and 5 from J, leaving 9 bases between them. CDR3 residues: CASSSRPHQPQHF. For the CDR3, the DNA is TGTGCCAGTAGTAGCAGGCCGCATCAGCCCCAGCATTTT. The whole variable domain, filled in from reference TRBV19 and TRBJ1-5, reads DGGITQSPKYLFRKEGQNVTLSCEQNLNHDAMYWYRQDPGQGLRLIYYSQIVNDFQKGDIAEGYSVSREKKESFPLTVTSAQKNPTAFYLCASSSRPHQPQHFGDGTRLSIL.

The rearrangement links TRBV5-1 to TRBJ2-5; D not resolved. The CDR3 has 13 amino acids. The V end lost 0 bases, the J end lost 5 bases, and 8 bases lay between the germline ends. Germline CDR1 and CDR2: SGHRS and YFSETQ. The CDR3 here is CASSLVQSETQYF. DNA for the CDR3: TGCGCCAGCAGCTTGGTCCAGTCGGAGACCCAGTACTTC.

This chain links TRBV7-9 with TRBJ2-7; 8 positions agree with TRBD1. V lost 5 bases to trimming and J lost 3 bases; unmatched junction nucleotides: 15. CDR1 and CDR2 from the germline V gene are SEHNR and FQNEAQ (reference sequence). The CDR3 runs 17 residues. CDR3 bases: TGTGCCAGCAGCCGACCCTGGACAGGGAGAAAGGTCTACGAGCAGTACTTC. This sequence encodes CASSRPWTGRKVYEQYF. Full variable domain (remainder filled in from reference TRBV7-9 and TRBJ2-7): DTGVSQNPRHKITKRGQNVTFRCDPISEHNRLYWYRQTLGQGPEFLTYFQNEAQLEKSRLLSDRFSAERPKGSFSTLEIQRTEQGDSAMYLCASSRPWTGRKVYEQYFGPGTRLTVT.